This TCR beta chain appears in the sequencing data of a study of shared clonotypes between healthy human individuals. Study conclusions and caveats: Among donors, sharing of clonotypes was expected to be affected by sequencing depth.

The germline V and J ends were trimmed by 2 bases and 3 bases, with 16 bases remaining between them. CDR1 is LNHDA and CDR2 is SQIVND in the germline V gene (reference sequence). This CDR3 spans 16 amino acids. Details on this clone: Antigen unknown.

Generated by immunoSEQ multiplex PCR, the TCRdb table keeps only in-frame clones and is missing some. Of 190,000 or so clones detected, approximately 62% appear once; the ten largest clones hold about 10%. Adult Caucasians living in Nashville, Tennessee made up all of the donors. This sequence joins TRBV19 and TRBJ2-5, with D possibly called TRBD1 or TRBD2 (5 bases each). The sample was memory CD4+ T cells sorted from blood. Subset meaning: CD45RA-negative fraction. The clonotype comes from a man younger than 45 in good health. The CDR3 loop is CASSILGARGKETQYF. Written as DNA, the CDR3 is TGTGCCAGTAGTATACTAGGGGCGAGAGGGAAAGAGACCCAGTACTTC.